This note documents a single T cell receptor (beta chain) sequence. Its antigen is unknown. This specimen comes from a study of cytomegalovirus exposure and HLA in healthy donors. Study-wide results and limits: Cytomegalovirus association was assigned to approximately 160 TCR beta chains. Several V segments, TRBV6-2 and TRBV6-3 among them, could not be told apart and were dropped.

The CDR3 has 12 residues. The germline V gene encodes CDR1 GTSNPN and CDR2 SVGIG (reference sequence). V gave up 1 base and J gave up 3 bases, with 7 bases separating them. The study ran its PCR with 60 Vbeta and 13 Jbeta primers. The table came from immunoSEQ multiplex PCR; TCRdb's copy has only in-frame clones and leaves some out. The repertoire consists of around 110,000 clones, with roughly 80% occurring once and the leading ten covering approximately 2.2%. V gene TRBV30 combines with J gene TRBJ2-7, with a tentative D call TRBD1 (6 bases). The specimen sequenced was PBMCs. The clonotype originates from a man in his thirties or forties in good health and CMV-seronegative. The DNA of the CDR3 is TGTGCCTGGAGTGCGACAGGCTACGAGCAGTACTTC. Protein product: CAWSATGYEQYF.